The clone carrying this T cell receptor (beta chain) was seen just once. Its antigen is currently unknown. Germline V gene data show CDR1 as SGDLS and CDR2 as YYNGEE. J was trimmed by 1 base and V by 0 bases; bases with no gene match: 13. The CDR3 has 20 amino acids. Sequencing used immunoSEQ multiplex PCR; TCRdb keeps in-frame clones, though not all of them. The data show 60,000 to 65,000 clones, 85% seen once. The data were taken from a study of OX40 agonist ivuxolimab in advanced cancers. Turning to the study itself: Partial responses were achieved by three patients, one with hepatocellular carcinoma and two with cutaneous melanoma.

Study-wide points: On average, a greater number of expanded clones characterised CD8+ T cells relative to CD4+. At 0.1 to 3.0 mg/kg, CD4+ and CD8+ blood T cells expanded clonally by week 6.

The specimen comprised CD4+ or CD8+ T cells sorted from blood, sampled in a trial of the OX40 agonist ivuxolimab. The rearrangement links TRBV9 to TRBJ2-3; 11 bases match TRBD2. The sequence came from an adult with an advanced solid tumor such as melanoma, head and neck, liver or kidney cancer. CDR3 nucleotides: TGTGCCAGCAGCGTAGAAGCTAGCGGGGGGCCTACTTTGGGCACAGATACGCAGTATTTT. As protein: CASSVEASGGPTLGTDTQYF.